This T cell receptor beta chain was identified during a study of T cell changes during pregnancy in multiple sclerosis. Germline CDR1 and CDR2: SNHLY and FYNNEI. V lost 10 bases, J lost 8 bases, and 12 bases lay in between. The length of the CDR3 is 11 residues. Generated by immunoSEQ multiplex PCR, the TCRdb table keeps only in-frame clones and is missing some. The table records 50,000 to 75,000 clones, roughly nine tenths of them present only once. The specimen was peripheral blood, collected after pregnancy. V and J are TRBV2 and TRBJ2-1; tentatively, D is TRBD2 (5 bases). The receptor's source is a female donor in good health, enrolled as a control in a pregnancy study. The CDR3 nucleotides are TGTGCCACAGAGCGGAAGGATGAGCAGTTCTTC. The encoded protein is CATERKDEQFF.